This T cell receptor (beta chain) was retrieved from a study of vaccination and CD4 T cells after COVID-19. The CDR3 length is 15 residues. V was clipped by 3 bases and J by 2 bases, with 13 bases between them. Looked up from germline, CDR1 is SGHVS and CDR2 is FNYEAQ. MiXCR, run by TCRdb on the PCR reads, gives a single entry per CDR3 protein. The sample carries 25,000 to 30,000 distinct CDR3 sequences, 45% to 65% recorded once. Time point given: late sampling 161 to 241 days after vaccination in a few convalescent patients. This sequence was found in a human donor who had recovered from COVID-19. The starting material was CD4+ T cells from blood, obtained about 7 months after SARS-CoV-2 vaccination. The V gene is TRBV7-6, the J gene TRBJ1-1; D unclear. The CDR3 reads CASSFAREVNTEAFF. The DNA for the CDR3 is TGTGCCAGCAGCTTTGCGCGCGAGGTTAACACTGAAGCTTTCTTT. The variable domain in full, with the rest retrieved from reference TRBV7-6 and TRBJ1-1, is GAGVSQSPRYKVTKRGQDVALRCDPISGHVSLYWYRQALGQGPEFLTYFNYEAQQDKSGLPNDRFSAERPEGSISTLTIQRTEQRDSAMYRCASSFAREVNTEAFFGQGTRLTVV.